The 18 T cell receptor gamma chains in this list originate from one sample, sequenced in a study of γδ T cells in repeated Plasmodium falciparum infection (dated by TCRdb to the early 2020s). The library was obtained by multiplex PCR. TCRdb lists the instrument as Illumina MiSeq. TCRdb reprocessed the public data with the CATT caller; entries with the same nucleotide sequence were combined afterwards. The sample data list about 30,000 gamma-chain clones, and roughly 1.4% of these were observed just once. Jointly, the top ten make up approximately 19% of the sample. For bulk TCR repertoire analysis, Vgamma9/Vdelta2+ and Vdelta2-negative gammadelta T cell populations were isolated by flow sorting from peripheral blood mononuclear cells. The sample was gamma-delta T cells from blood. The receptors were gathered from a pool of human donors (malaria-infected and uninfected, not separated).

Of note for this clone: An end of the junction differs from the germline gene, which may be a read error. This chain connects TRGV9 to TRGJP. The J gene comes from matching the DNA to germline here; TCRdb lacks it. Germline values: CDR1 GITISATS, CDR2 ISYDGTV (reference sequence). This CDR3 has 16 residues. This CDR3 reads CAWWEDPKWGKKSKVF. The CDR3 DNA reads TGTGCCTGGTGGGAGGACCCGAAGTGGGGCAAAAAAAGCAAGGTATTT.

A word on this clone: It differs at one base from a far larger clone, so likely a read error. The V and J genes are TRGV9 and TRGJP. As TCRdb names no J gene, one was assigned here on the basis of a DNA match to germline. The germline CDR1 and CDR2 sequences are GITISATS and ISYDGTV (reference sequence). The CDR3 contains 16 residues. Here the CDR3 reads CALWEDGELGKKIKVF. CDR3 DNA sequence: TGTGCCTTGTGGGAAGACGGGGAGTTGGGCAAAAAGATCAAGGTATTT.

This clone has only a few counts. The protein given by TCRdb reflects a much larger clone and differs at residue 9 from this DNA's translation, likely from a read error; the protein shown is the DNA's translation. No J gene was called, and the V gene is TRGV9. The length of the CDR3 is 11 residues. CDR1 and CDR2 (germline): GITISATS, ISYDGTV (reference sequence). The CDR3 loop reads CALPGGYKRLF. For the CDR3, the DNA is TGTGCCTTACCTGGGGGTTATAAGAGACTCTTT.

Ten or more counts support this clone. TCRdb attributes to this sequence the protein of a much larger clone, which differs from the DNA translation at residue 9; a read error is likely, and the protein displayed is translated from the DNA. Written as DNA, the CDR3 is TGTGCCTTGTGGGAGGTGTTGAATTGTTATAAGAAACTCTTT. This sequence encodes CALWEVLNCYKKLF. The rearrangement links TRGV9 to TRGJ1 or TRGJ2. TCRdb offers no J gene call, so here the DNA was matched to germline to obtain one. The CDR3 is 14 residues long. CDR1 GITISATS and CDR2 ISYDGTV come from the germline V gene (reference sequence).

This clone has a count of ten or more. The chain recombines TRGV4 with TRGJ1 or TRGJ2. Per germline, CDR1 EGSTGY and CDR2 YDSYTSSV. V gave up 2 bases and J gave up 12 bases; unmatched junction bases: 7. CDR3 size: 11 residues. The CDR3 loop reads CATWDVYGKLF. In DNA, the CDR3 is TGTGCCACCTGGGATGTGTACGGGAAACTCTTT.

About this clone: The protein TCRdb gives is from a much larger clone and does not agree with this DNA's translation at residue 12, likely a read error; the protein shown here comes from the DNA. A V gene of TRGV9 was called, but no J gene was assigned. The CDR3 contains 14 residues. The germline V gene has CDR1 GITISATS and CDR2 ISYDGTV (reference sequence). CDR3 amino acids: CALWELSPYYKELF. Here the CDR3 DNA reads TGTGCCTTGTGGGAGCTGTCCCCCTATTATAAGGAACTCTTT.

This clone appeared many times. Other DNA sequences in the same sample also yield this CDR3. The chain is built from TRGV4 and TRGJ1 or TRGJ2. The V gene end was trimmed by 2 bases and the J gene end by 3 bases; junction bases not matched to a gene: 4. The CDR3 contains 13 residues. Germline V gene data show CDR1 as EGSTGY and CDR2 as YDSYTSSV. The CDR3 region is CATWDVGYYKKLF. Written as DNA, the CDR3 is TGTGCCACCTGGGATGTAGGTTATTATAAGAAACTCTTT.

This clone showed up many times. The chain carries TRGV2 and TRGJ1 or TRGJ2. The CDR3 has 11 residues. The germline CDR1 and CDR2 sequences are EGSNGY and YDSYNSKV. J gave up 10 bases and V 4 bases, and 7 bases lay outside the gene matches. CDR3 protein: CATWEGGKKLF. CDR3 bases: TGTGCCACCTGGGAAGGCGGAAAGAAACTCTTT.

This clone has at least ten counts. With a much larger clone just one base away, this may be a read error. This chain connects TRGV3 to TRGJ1 or TRGJ2. The CDR3 consists of 11 residues. Looked up from germline, CDR1 is VTNTFY and CDR2 is YDVSTARD (reference sequence). The ends lost 0 bases at V and 12 bases at J; junction bases unmatched: 5. CDR3 in DNA: TGTGCCACCTGGGACAGGCGTGTGAAACTCTTT. Protein product: CATWDRRVKLF.

Comments on this clone: Translating this DNA gives a protein that differs at residue 8 from the TCRdb one, which belongs to a much larger clone; a read error is likely, and the protein shown is this translation. The genes are TRGV9 and TRGJP. TCRdb supplies no J gene; here it was assigned by aligning the nucleotide sequence to germline. The CDR3 has 17 amino acids. Trimming at V came to 6 bases and at J to 6 bases, leaving 11 bases not matched to a gene. Per the germline V gene, CDR1 is GITISATS and CDR2 is ISYDGTV (reference sequence). Here the CDR3 DNA reads TGTGCCTTGTGGACGGTCCCGCGAGAGTTGGGCAAAAAAATCAAGGTATTT. Its translation: CALWTVPRELGKKIKVF.

A word on this clone: It differs at one base from a far larger clone, so likely a read error. Other DNA sequences in the sample encode the same CDR3. The V gene is TRGV9, the J gene TRGJ1 or TRGJ2. The J gene is not listed in TCRdb, so it was assigned here from a DNA match to germline. Germline CDR1 is GITISATS and CDR2 is ISYDGTV (reference sequence). The CDR3 runs to 11 residues. With V trimmed by 4 bases and J by 10 bases, 7 bases remained unmatched. CDR3 amino acids: CALWDYSKKLF. CDR3 DNA sequence: TGTGCCTTGTGGGATTACTCAAAGAAACTCTTT.

Comment on this clone: With a much larger clone just one base away, this may be a read error. The V gene is TRGV4, the J gene TRGJ1 or TRGJ2. The J gene, absent from TCRdb, was called here by matching the DNA to germline. V shed 3 bases, J shed 3 bases, and the junction held 8 bases outside the gene matches. Germline CDR1 reads EGSTGY; CDR2 reads YDSYTSSV. This CDR3 is built from 14 residues. The CDR3 region has the DNA TGTGCCACCTGGGATCCCCCCGGTTATTATAAGAAACTCTTT. Translation gives CATWDPPGYYKKLF.

A few counts support this clone. This DNA's translation differs at residue 8 from TCRdb's protein, which comes from a much larger clone; a read error is likely, and the protein shown is translated from the DNA. The chain has TRGV9 and TRGJ1 or TRGJ2. Germline V gene sequence: CDR1 GITISATS, CDR2 ISYDGTV (reference sequence). This CDR3 region has 18 residues. After removal of 0 bases from V and 4 bases from J, the junction contained 18 bases not matched to a gene. CDR3 nucleotide sequence: TGTGCCTTGTGGGAGGTGCCCCCGGTCGGTCACCTCTATTATAAGAAACTCTTT. Residues: CALWEVPPVGHLYYKKLF.

The sample holds many counts of this clone. TCRdb's protein, taken from a much larger clone, differs from this DNA's translation at residue 5, likely owing to a read error; the protein displayed comes from the DNA. The chain combines TRGV9 with TRGJP. The J gene is absent in TCRdb and was assigned here via DNA matching to germline. The length of the CDR3 is 16 residues. Germline lookup yields CDR1 GITISATS and CDR2 ISYDGTV (reference sequence). The CDR3: CALWKVNSVGKKIKVF. CDR3 DNA: TGTGCCTTGTGGAAGGTGAATTCGGTGGGCAAAAAAATCAAGGTATTT.

This clone was counted ten times or more. The chain recombines TRGV2 with TRGJP1. The germline CDR1 and CDR2 sequences are EGSNGY and YDSYNSKV. There are 13 residues in the CDR3. After removal of 3 bases from V and 5 bases from J, the junction contained 3 bases not matched to a gene. For the CDR3, the DNA is TGTGCCACCTGGGACCAGACTGGTTGGTTCAAGATATTT. Translation: CATWDQTGWFKIF.

As for this clone: For this DNA, TCRdb reports the protein of a much larger clone, which diverges at residue 12, most likely from a read error; the protein presented here is translated directly from the DNA. The chain joins TRGV4 to TRGJ1 or TRGJ2. TCRdb supplies no J gene; here it was assigned by aligning the nucleotide sequence to germline. With V trimmed by 1 base and J by 3 bases, 21 bases remained unmatched. CDR3 length: 19 amino acids. Germline V gene lookup returns CDR1 EGSTGY and CDR2 YDSYTSSV. This chain's CDR3 is CATWDGLEWMHNSYYKKLF. The CDR3 nucleotides are TGTGCCACCTGGGATGGACTAGAGTGGATGCACAATTCTTATTATAAGAAACTCTTT.

In the case of this clone: TCRdb records a much larger clone's protein for this DNA, with a difference at residue 7 that likely arises from a read error; the protein given is the translation of the DNA. The V and J genes are TRGV9 and TRGJ1 or TRGJ2. Because TCRdb records no J gene, it was assigned here through a match of the DNA to germline. Germline V gives CDR1 GITISATS, CDR2 ISYDGTV (reference sequence). CDR3 size: 12 residues. V shed 5 bases, J shed 9 bases, and the junction held 10 bases outside the gene matches. CDR3 region: CALWGPRLKKLF. The DNA of the CDR3 is TGTGCCTTGTGGGGGCCTAGACTTAAGAAACTCTTT.

The table lists this clone with a few counts. The protein recorded in TCRdb matches a much larger clone and deviates from this DNA's translation at residue 11, suggesting a read error; the protein here is obtained by translating the DNA. The J gene was not called, though the V gene is TRGV2. This CDR3 has 13 amino acids. In germline, CDR1 is EGSNGY, CDR2 YDSYNSKV. DNA for the CDR3: TGTGCCACCTGGGACTGTCGATATTATAAGAGACTCTTT. Translation gives CATWDCRYYKRLF.